Included here is one T cell receptor beta chain sequence, with context. An amount of RNA that ranged from about 0.45 to 1 ug was reverse transcribed with random hexamers. TCRdb re-analysed the immunoSEQ multiplex PCR reads in MiXCR, keeping a single row per CDR3 protein. This sample has some 200,000 distinct CDR3 sequences, with 90% to 95% found just once. This record belongs to a study of CD8 T cells in Susac syndrome. Germline V gene data show CDR1 as KGHSH and CDR2 as LQKENI. The CDR3 runs 15 residues. With V trimmed by 2 bases and J by 4 bases, 7 bases remained unmatched. J is TRBJ1-1 and V is TRBV18; TRBD1 agrees at 7 bases. The source material was CD4+ T cells from PBMCs. The TCR sequence derives from a human donor with Susac syndrome. CDR3 sequence reads: CASSPKGGEVTEAFF. CDR3 coding DNA: TGTGCCAGCTCACCAAAAGGGGGCGAAGTCACTGAAGCTTTCTTT.